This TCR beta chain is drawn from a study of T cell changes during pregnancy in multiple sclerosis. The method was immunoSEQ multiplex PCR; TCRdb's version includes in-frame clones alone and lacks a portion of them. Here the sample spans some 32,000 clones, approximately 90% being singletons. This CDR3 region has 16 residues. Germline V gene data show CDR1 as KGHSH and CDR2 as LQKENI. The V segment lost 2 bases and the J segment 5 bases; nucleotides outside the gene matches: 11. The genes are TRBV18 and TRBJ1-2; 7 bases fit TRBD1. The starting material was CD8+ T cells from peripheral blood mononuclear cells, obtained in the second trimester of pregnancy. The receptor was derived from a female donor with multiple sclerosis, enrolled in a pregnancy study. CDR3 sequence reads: CASSPTTPGGTYGYTF. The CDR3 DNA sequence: TGTGCCAGCTCACCAACCACTCCAGGGGGGACTTATGGCTACACCTTC.